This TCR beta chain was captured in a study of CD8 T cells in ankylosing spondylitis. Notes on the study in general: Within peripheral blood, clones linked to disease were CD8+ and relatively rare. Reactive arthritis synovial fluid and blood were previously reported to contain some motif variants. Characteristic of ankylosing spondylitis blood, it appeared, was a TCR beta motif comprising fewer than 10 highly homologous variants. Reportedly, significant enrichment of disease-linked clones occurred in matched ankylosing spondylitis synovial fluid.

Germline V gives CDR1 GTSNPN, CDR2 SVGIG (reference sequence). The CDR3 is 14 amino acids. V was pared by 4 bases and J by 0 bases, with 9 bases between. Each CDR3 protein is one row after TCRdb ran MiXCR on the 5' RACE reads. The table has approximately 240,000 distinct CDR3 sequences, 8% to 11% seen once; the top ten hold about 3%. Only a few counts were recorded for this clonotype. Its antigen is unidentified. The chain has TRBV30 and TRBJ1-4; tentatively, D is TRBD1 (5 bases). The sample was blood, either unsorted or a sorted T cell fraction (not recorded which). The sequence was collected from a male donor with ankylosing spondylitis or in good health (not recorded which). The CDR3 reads CAWNGGSTNEKLFF. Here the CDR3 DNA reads TGTGCCTGGAACGGGGGATCAACTAATGAAAAACTGTTTTTT.